This T cell receptor (beta chain) derives from a study of blood T cell repertoires in COVID-19. Germline V gene lookup returns CDR1 SGHNT and CDR2 YYREEE (reference sequence). V shed 4 bases and J 7 bases; nucleotides not matched to a gene: 10. This CDR3 comprises 18 residues. Assay: immunoSEQ multiplex PCR; the TCRdb copy retains only in-frame clones and omits some. The sample holds roughly 200,000 clones, about 84% seen once. The TCR comes from a woman aged 25 to 39 who had recovered from COVID-19. The specimen was PBMCs or T cells enriched from blood (not recorded which). The J gene is TRBJ2-2, the V gene TRBV5-4, with 16 bases identical to TRBD2. Here the CDR3 reads CASSLGTSGRGFGGELFF. The CDR3 nucleotides read TGTGCCAGCAGCCTAGGGACTAGCGGGAGGGGGTTCGGCGGGGAGCTGTTTTTT.